Sequencing of this T cell receptor beta chain was carried out in a study of blood T cell repertoires in COVID-19 (dated by TCRdb to 2020 to 2021). Context from the whole study: Collaborator samples came from the United States, Italy and Spain and covered acute and convalescent phases of COVID-19. The prospective study material was composed of cDNA or gDNA derived from T cells, B-cell-depleted T cells, or PBMCs. Subjects who had been exposed to COVID-19, were actively infected with it, or had recovered from it provided the deeply sampled blood TCRbeta repertoires that made up the dataset. The repertoires were released in a freely available public database intended as a resource for research on the immune response to SARS-CoV-2. Samples were obtained from the ongoing ImmuneRACE study (first 160 participants) and from roughly 1,300 subjects provided by 6 global collaborators. Sample metadata almost always included a de-identified subject ID, COVID-19 status, age in years and sex. Where available, HLA class I and class II types were taken from metadata supplied by the sample provider and were not determined by assay-based typing.

CDR1 and CDR2 are read off the germline V gene (reference sequence) as GTSNPN and SVGIG. V loses 5 bases, J loses 7 bases, and the germline ends lie 20 bases apart. Including cysteine and phenylalanine, the CDR3 has 14 amino acids. The sequence is cut down to CDR3 DNA, 42 bases in frame from base 1. Each collaborating institution followed its own protocols to collect whole blood in K2EDTA tubes. For TCRbeta analysis, collaborators shipped samples in one of three forms: frozen whole blood, isolated PBMCs, or DNA extracted from either of those sample types. TCRbeta CDR3 regions were amplified from genomic DNA by means of the immunoSEQ Assay, a bias-controlled multiplex PCR. The authors processed their data as follows. Within the assay, amplification of reference gene primers was used to estimate how many nucleated cells each sample contained. Sequence reads were collapsed and filtered to measure the absolute abundance of every unique TCRbeta CDR3 rearrangement. For each sample, productive Simpson clonality was calculated as the square root of Simpson's diversity index across productive rearrangements. TCRdb stores this immuneACCESS table with in-frame sequences only. Part of the clones is absent; in the studies checked, under half of the shortfall reflects unresolved V genes, and no reason is known for the rest. Clone size and the V and J calls come from that table; the DNA yielded D and trimming. The sample records roughly 70,000 clones, 85% to 95% of which are singletons. Approximately 4.8% of the sample goes to the ten largest clones.

The investigation overall reported the following: The quantity of clinical and demographic metadata differed by source and by participant and was supplied without curation.

To note about this clone: Its antigen remains undetermined. Qualities for individual bases were not recorded, and no much larger clone is one base off.

The sequence was obtained from a woman between 55 and 75 years old with active COVID-19. Sequenced sample: peripheral blood. Rearrangement joined TRBV30 to TRBJ2-5; TRBD2 is a possible D gene, resting on 5 matching bases. At the DNA level, the sequence is TGTGCCTGGGGAGGTAGAGCGGCCCTCGGGACCCAGTACTTC. Its protein product is CAWGGRAALGTQYF.